This passage covers 25 T cell receptor beta chains from one sample sequenced in a study of blood T cell repertoires in COVID-19 (dated by TCRdb to about 2020). The protocol used for the library was the immunoSEQ multiplex PCR assay. TCRdb provides this immuneACCESS table in a form limited to in-frame rearrangements. Some clones are lacking; in checked studies, under half of them reflect an unresolved V gene, and why the rest are absent is not known. In this sample the table shows 650,000 to 800,000 clones, 85% to 90% of which occur a single time. The biggest ten clones account for more than 0.25% of the sample. The sequencing sample was made of peripheral blood. These receptors were obtained from a woman under 30 with acute or convalescent COVID-19.

The chain combines TRBV25-1 with TRBJ1-5; the D gene is possibly TRBD1 (6 bases). V was pared by 2 bases and J by 2 bases, with 13 bases between. This CDR3 is built from 16 residues. The germline CDR1 and CDR2 sequences are MGHDK and SYGVNS. CDR3 in DNA: TGTGCCAGCAGTGAAGATAGGGGGAAGGGCAATCAGCCCCAGCATTTT. Translating gives CASSEDRGKGNQPQHF.

This clone occurred once. The rearrangement links TRBV27 to TRBJ1-2; TRBD1 matches at 8 bases. In germline, CDR1 is MNHEY, CDR2 SMNVEV (reference sequence). The trim removed 5 bases at V and 4 bases at J, leaving 6 bases unmatched. This CDR3 comprises 14 residues. CDR3 nucleotides: TGTGCCAGCAGTCCACAGGGGGTTGTCTATGGCTACACCTTC. Residues: CASSPQGVVYGYTF.

The rearrangement joins TRBV24-1 to TRBJ1-2; D is uncertain. Germline-derived CDR1 and CDR2 are KGHDR and SFDVKD. V was pared by 6 bases and J by 3 bases, with 10 bases between. The CDR3 loop spans 13 amino acids. The DNA for the CDR3 is TGTGCCACCAGTCTCGGTCGGGACTATGGCTACACCTTC. The encoded protein is CATSLGRDYGYTF.

The chain has TRBV6-6 and TRBJ1-4, with unresolved D. This CDR3 has 10 amino acids. V dropped 8 bases and J dropped 8 bases, with 6 bases sitting between them. Germline lookup yields CDR1 MNHNY and CDR2 SVGAGI (reference sequence). The CDR3 protein is CASEGEKLFF. The CDR3 DNA sequence: TGTGCCAGCGAGGGCGAAAAACTGTTTTTT.

The V call is TRBV4-1, the J call TRBJ1-5; TRBD1 aligns across 7 bases. This CDR3 is built from 16 residues. Germline V gene data show CDR1 as MGHRA and CDR2 as YSYEKL. Germline trimming cut 3 bases from V and 4 bases from J; bases unmatched to any gene: 9. The CDR3 loop is CASSQGPGTVNQPQHF. The CDR3 region has the DNA TGCGCCAGCAGCCAGGGACCCGGGACAGTAAATCAGCCCCAGCATTTT.

The chain joins TRBV12-5 to TRBJ1-1; D is perhaps TRBD1 (5 bases). This CDR3 contains 15 residues. V was pared by 0 bases and J by 4 bases, with 12 bases between. Germline loops: CDR1 LGHNT, CDR2 FRNRAP. The CDR3 DNA reads TGTGCTAGTGGTTTGGTGGGGGGAGAGGGCACTGAAGCTTTCTTT. Translated: CASGLVGGEGTEAFF.

The J gene is TRBJ2-5, the V gene TRBV19, with 10 bases fitting TRBD1. The junction had 3 bases not matched to a gene; V was cut back by 1 base and J by 4 bases. The CDR3 loop spans 15 amino acids. Germline assignment: CDR1 LNHDA and CDR2 SQIVND (reference sequence). CDR3 amino acids: CASSIGGQGRETQYF. In nucleotides, the CDR3 is TGTGCCAGTAGTATAGGGGGACAGGGGAGAGAGACCCAGTACTTC. The whole variable domain, remainder taken from reference TRBV19 and TRBJ2-5, is DGGITQSPKYLFRKEGQNVTLSCEQNLNHDAMYWYRQDPGQGLRLIYYSQIVNDFQKGDIAEGYSVSREKKESFPLTVTSAQKNPTAFYLCASSIGGQGRETQYFGPGTRLLVL.

V usage is TRBV9 and J usage is TRBJ2-1; TRBD2 matches 9 bases. CDR3 length: 15 residues. The germline V gene encodes CDR1 SGDLS and CDR2 YYNGEE. The trim removed 0 bases at V and 9 bases at J, leaving 7 bases unmatched. CDR3 bases: TGTGCCAGCAGCGTAGACGGTGCGGGGGGGGGTGAGCAGTTCTTC. Translation gives CASSVDGAGGGEQFF. The full variable domain, with the rest looked up from reference TRBV9 and TRBJ2-1, is DSGVTQTPKHLITATGQRVTLRCSPRSGDLSVYWYQQSLDQGLQFLIQYYNGEERAKGNILERFSAQQFPDLHSELNLSSLELGDSALYFCASSVDGAGGGEQFFGPGTRLTVL.

This rearrangement joins TRBV2 to TRBJ2-5, with 9 positions matching TRBD1. CDR1 and CDR2 from the germline V gene are SNHLY and FYNNEI. CDR3 length equals 14 residues. Trimming cost V 5 bases and J 3 bases; bases outside gene matches: 4. The CDR3 nucleotides read TGTGCCAGCAGTCCTACAGGGGGCGAAGAGACCCAGTACTTC. Residues: CASSPTGGEETQYF. Supplemented by reference TRBV2 and TRBJ2-5, the full variable domain reads EPEVTQTPSHQVTQMGQEVILRCVPISNHLYFYWYRQILGQKVEFLVSFYNNEISEKSEIFDDQFSVERPDGSNFTLKIRSTKLEDSAMYFCASSPTGGEETQYFGPGTRLLVL.

The rearrangement uses TRBV4-1 and TRBJ2-1, with a weak D call TRBD2 (6 bases). Trimming shortened V by 5 bases and J by 9 bases, and 14 bases separated the two germline ends. The germline V gene encodes CDR1 MGHRA and CDR2 YSYEKL. CDR3 length: 13 amino acids. The CDR3 DNA sequence: TGCGCCAGCAGCGAACTAAGCGGGCCTGAGCAGTTCTTC. This codes for CASSELSGPEQFF.

The chain employs TRBV2 and TRBJ1-3, with a possible D match to TRBD1 (5 bases). Germline V lookup: CDR1 SNHLY, CDR2 FYNNEI. This CDR3 has 15 residues. Trimming stripped 10 bases from V and 2 bases from J, with 18 bases between. The CDR3 reads CAIQNGAGTGNTIYF. The CDR3 DNA sequence: TGTGCCATCCAGAATGGGGCAGGGACTGGAAACACCATATATTTT. The full variable domain, in which reference TRBV2 and TRBJ1-3 provide the parts outside the CDR3, is EPEVTQTPSHQVTQMGQEVILRCVPISNHLYFYWYRQILGQKVEFLVSFYNNEISEKSEIFDDQFSVERPDGSNFTLKIRSTKLEDSAMYFCAIQNGAGTGNTIYFGEGSWLTVV.

This clone was picked up a small number of times. J is TRBJ1-6 and V is TRBV19; 7 bases match TRBD1. The germline V gene has CDR1 LNHDA and CDR2 SQIVND (reference sequence). Trimming at V came to 6 bases and at J to 9 bases, leaving 5 bases not matched to a gene. This CDR3 contains 13 residues. The CDR3 DNA is TGTGCCAGTAGAGGGACAGTATCTTCACCCCTCCACTTT. It yields the protein CASRGTVSSPLHF.

The chain has TRBV30 and TRBJ1-3; the match to TRBD1 covers 7 bases. Germline CDR1 is GTSNPN and CDR2 is SVGIG (reference sequence). The J segment lost 0 bases and the V segment lost 7 bases, leaving 3 bases of the junction unmatched. The CDR3 contains 13 residues. This CDR3 reads CAFTGVSGNTIYF. CDR3 DNA: TGTGCCTTCACAGGGGTCTCTGGAAACACCATATATTTT. The full variable domain, with the rest looked up from reference TRBV30 and TRBJ1-3, is SQTIHQWPATLVQPVGSPLSLECTVEGTSNPNLYWYRQAAGRGLQLLFYSVGIGQISSEVPQNLSASRPQDRQFILSSKKLLLSDSGFYLCAFTGVSGNTIYFGEGSWLTVV.

The chain joins TRBV7-2 to TRBJ2-3; 8 bases align to TRBD1. There are 13 residues in the CDR3. CDR1 and CDR2 (germline): SGHTA, FQGNSA. V was clipped by 2 bases and J by 9 bases; unmatched bases: 4. The CDR3 bases are TGTGCCAGCAGCTTAAACAGGGGGGACACGCAGTATTTT. This codes for CASSLNRGDTQYF.

This clone was counted a single time. The chain is built from TRBV9 and TRBJ2-1; TRBD1 matches 7 bases. Germline lookup yields CDR1 SGDLS and CDR2 YYNGEE. The CDR3 has 15 amino acids. V shed 3 bases, J shed 1 base, and the junction held 4 bases outside the gene matches. CDR3 bases: TGTGCCAGCAGCGAGGGGGCGGCGTCCTACAATGAGCAGTTCTTC. Translation gives CASSEGAASYNEQFF.

V and J are TRBV13 and TRBJ1-2; D is ambiguous. The ends were cut back, 6 bases at V and 2 bases at J, with 13 bases in the middle. The CDR3 loop spans 14 amino acids. In germline, CDR1 is PRHDT, CDR2 FYEKMQ (reference sequence). In DNA form, the CDR3 reads TGTGCCAGCAGTCCCGGGTCCATAAACTATGGCTACACCTTC. It specifies CASSPGSINYGYTF. Full variable domain (missing parts from reference TRBV13 and TRBJ1-2): AAGVIQSPRHLIKEKRETATLKCYPIPRHDTVYWYQQGPGQDPQFLISFYEKMQSDKGSIPDRFSAQQFSDYHSELNMSSLELGDSALYFCASSPGSINYGYTFGSGTRLTVV.

The V call is TRBV29-1, the J call TRBJ2-3; weak D call: TRBD1 (5 bases). Germline CDR1 SQVTM, CDR2 ANQGSEA. Between the trimmed V and J ends, which lost 6 bases and 0 bases, there was a span of 10 bases. This CDR3 comprises 13 residues. The CDR3 here is CSVWQGSTDTQYF. CDR3 coding DNA: TGCAGCGTGTGGCAGGGAAGCACAGATACGCAGTATTTT.

The chain combines TRBV15 with TRBJ1-1, with 10 bases identical to TRBD1. This CDR3 contains 15 residues. The germline CDR1 and CDR2 sequences are LNHNV and YYDKDF (reference sequence). Losses at the gene ends were 3 bases for V and 5 bases for J; bases not matched to a gene: 6. CDR3 region: CATSRDRTGGTEAFF. The CDR3 DNA follows: TGTGCCACCAGCAGGGACAGGACAGGGGGGACTGAAGCTTTCTTT.

V gene TRBV6-5 combines with J gene TRBJ1-1, with 10 bases fitting TRBD1. Trimming at V came to 6 bases and at J to 5 bases, leaving 6 bases not matched to a gene. CDR1 is MNHEY, CDR2 SVGAGI, per germline. This CDR3 is 14 amino acids long. The CDR3 region has the DNA TGTGCCAGCAGAGTGACAGGGGGCGAAACTGAAGCTTTCTTT. It encodes CASRVTGGETEAFF.

This clone has only one observation. The chain carries TRBV5-5 and TRBJ1-1; D might be TRBD1 (6 bases). Germline CDR1 and CDR2: SGHKS and YYEKEE (reference sequence). The V end lost 4 bases, the J end lost 5 bases, and 15 bases lay between the germline ends. This CDR3 has 14 amino acids. The CDR3 protein is CASSPMGARTEAFF. The CDR3 DNA follows: TGTGCCAGCAGCCCAATGGGGGCGAGGACTGAAGCTTTCTTT. The entire variable domain, with the rest obtained from reference TRBV5-5 and TRBJ1-1, is as follows: DAGVTQSPTHLIKTRGQQVTLRCSPISGHKSVSWYQQVLGQGPQFIFQYYEKEERGRGNFPDRFSARQFPNYSSELNVNALLLGDSALYLCASSPMGARTEAFFGQGTRLTVV.

This chain connects TRBV6-5 to TRBJ1-2; D ambiguous. The CDR3 loop spans 15 amino acids. The germline V gene has CDR1 MNHEY and CDR2 SVGAGI. V lost 5 bases, J lost 4 bases, and 17 bases lay in between. DNA for the CDR3: TGTGCCAGCAGTCCTTCCGGCGGGAGCCTCTATGGCTACACCTTC. It is translated as CASSPSGGSLYGYTF.

The CDR3 nucleotides are TGTGCCAGCAGCTTGATGAGCGTAAGGAGCTCCTACGAGCAGTACTTC. Translation: CASSLMSVRSSYEQYF. The chain joins TRBV5-8 to TRBJ2-7; D is uncertain. The CDR3 has 16 residues. V lost 1 base and J 0 bases, leaving 14 bases between the germline ends. The germline V gene has CDR1 SGHTS and CDR2 YDEGEE.

This chain joins TRBV5-1 and TRBJ1-2; 8 bases fit TRBD1. The trim removed 4 bases at V and 6 bases at J, leaving 11 bases unmatched. Germline CDR1 reads SGHRS; CDR2 reads YFSETQ. The CDR3 extends over 15 amino acids. The CDR3 nucleotides read TGCGCCAGCAGCCAATCAGGGGGCGCAGAGAATGGCTACACCTTC. Residues: CASSQSGGAENGYTF.

The table lists this clone with a count of one. The rearrangement links TRBV7-9 to TRBJ2-7, with 15 bases identical to TRBD2. The length of the CDR3 is 19 residues. The V and J ends lost 2 bases and 1 base, in that order; junction bases with no gene match: 9. Germline V gene data show CDR1 as SEHNR and CDR2 as FQNEAQ (reference sequence). The CDR3 region is CASSLKGGLAGGNSYEQYF. CDR3 in DNA: TGTGCCAGCAGCTTAAAGGGAGGACTAGCGGGGGGGAATTCCTACGAGCAGTACTTC.

The CDR3 DNA reads TGTGCCAGCAGTTGGAACCCCGAGGCTGAAGCTTTCTTT. It encodes CASSWNPEAEAFF. The chain couples TRBV27 to TRBJ1-1; D remains ambiguous. The CDR3 consists of 13 residues. V was trimmed by 4 bases and J by 6 bases, leaving 12 bases between them. Germline values: CDR1 MNHEY, CDR2 SMNVEV (reference sequence).